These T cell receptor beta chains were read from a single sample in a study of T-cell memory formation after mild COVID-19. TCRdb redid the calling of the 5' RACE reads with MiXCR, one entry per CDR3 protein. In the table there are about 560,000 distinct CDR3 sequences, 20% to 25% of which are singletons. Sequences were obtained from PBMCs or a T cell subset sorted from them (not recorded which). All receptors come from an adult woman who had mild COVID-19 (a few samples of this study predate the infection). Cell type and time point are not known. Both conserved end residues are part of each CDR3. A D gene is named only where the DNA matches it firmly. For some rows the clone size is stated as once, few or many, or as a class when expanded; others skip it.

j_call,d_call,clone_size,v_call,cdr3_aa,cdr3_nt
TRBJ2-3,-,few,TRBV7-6,CASSWGYAGNTDTQYF,TGTGCCAGCAGCTGGGGTTACGCAGGGAACACAGATACGCAGTATTTT
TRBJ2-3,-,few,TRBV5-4,CASSLAALGGTDTQYF,TGTGCCAGCAGCTTGGCCGCACTAGGCGGCACAGATACGCAGTATTTT
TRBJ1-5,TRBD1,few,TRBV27,CASSPAGGSNQPQHF,TGTGCCAGCAGTCCGGCAGGGGGTTCGAATCAGCCCCAGCATTTT
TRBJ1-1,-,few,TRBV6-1,CASSDPQLWGTEAFF,TGTGCCAGCAGTGACCCACAGCTCTGGGGGACTGAAGCTTTCTTT
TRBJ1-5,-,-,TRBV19,CASNVDRSEPQPQHF,TGTGCCAGTAACGTTGACAGGAGCGAGCCTCAGCCCCAGCATTTT
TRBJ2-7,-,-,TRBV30,CAWSISGMNEQYF,TGTGCCTGGAGTATTTCTGGGATGAACGAGCAGTACTTC
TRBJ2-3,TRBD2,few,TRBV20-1,CSAVDPEAGGPVDTQYF,TGCAGTGCCGTAGACCCCGAGGCGGGGGGGCCGGTTGATACGCAGTATTTT
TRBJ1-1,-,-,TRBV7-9,CASSLVQAGTEAFF,TGTGCCAGCAGCTTAGTTCAGGCCGGGACTGAAGCTTTCTTT
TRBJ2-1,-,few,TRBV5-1,CASSFGVGRGGNEQFF,TGCGCCAGCAGCTTCGGTGTAGGTCGTGGGGGTAATGAGCAGTTCTTC
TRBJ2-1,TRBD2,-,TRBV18,CASSQSGLANEQFF,TGTGCCAGCTCCCAATCGGGACTAGCCAATGAGCAGTTCTTC
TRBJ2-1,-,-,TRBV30,CAWSPTSYNEQFF,TGTGCCTGGAGTCCCACCTCCTACAATGAGCAGTTCTTC
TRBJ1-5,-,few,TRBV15,CATRETNQPQHF,TGTGCCACTAGGGAGACGAATCAGCCCCAGCATTTT
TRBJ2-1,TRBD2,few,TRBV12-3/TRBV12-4,CASSFRGSGGAIEQFF,TGTGCCAGCAGTTTTCGGGGTAGCGGGGGGGCCATTGAGCAGTTCTTC
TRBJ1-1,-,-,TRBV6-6,CASSYGLGMNTEAFF,TGTGCCAGCAGTTACGGTTTAGGGATGAACACTGAAGCTTTCTTT
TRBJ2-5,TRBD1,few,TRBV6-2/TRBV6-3,CASSYPRRQGQETQYF,TGTGCCAGCAGTTACCCCCGTCGACAGGGCCAGGAGACCCAGTACTTC
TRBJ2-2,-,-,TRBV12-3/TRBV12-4,CASSLASAISGELFF,TGTGCCAGCAGTTTAGCCTCAGCGATATCCGGGGAGCTGTTTTTT
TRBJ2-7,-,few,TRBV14,CASSQEKLASDPYEQYF,TGTGCCAGCAGCCAAGAAAAATTGGCTAGCGACCCCTACGAGCAGTACTTC
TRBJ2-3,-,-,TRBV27,CASSLSGPRTQYF,TGTGCCAGCAGTTTATCAGGCCCCAGGACGCAGTATTTT
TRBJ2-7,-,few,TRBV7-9,CASSLAEDSRRSSYEQYF,TGTGCCAGCAGCTTAGCTGAGGACAGCCGGCGGAGCTCCTACGAGCAGTACTTC
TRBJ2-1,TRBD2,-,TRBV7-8,CASSSLSGRAYNEQFF,TGTGCCAGCAGCTCACTTAGCGGGAGGGCGTACAATGAGCAGTTCTTC
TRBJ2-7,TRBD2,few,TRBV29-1,CSVAAVAGGPYEQYF,TGCAGCGTGGCCGCGGTAGCGGGAGGCCCCTACGAGCAGTACTTC
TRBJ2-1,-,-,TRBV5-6,CASSFVRQGTYNEQFF,TGTGCCAGCAGCTTTGTCCGGCAGGGAACCTACAATGAGCAGTTCTTC
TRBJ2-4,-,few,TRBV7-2,CASVPRGANIQYF,TGTGCCAGCGTCCCCAGGGGGGCGAACATTCAGTACTTC
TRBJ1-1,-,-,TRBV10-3,CAIGGDSPEAFF,TGTGCCATCGGGGGAGACAGTCCTGAAGCTTTCTTT
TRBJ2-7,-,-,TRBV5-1,CASSLGTAQAYEQYF,TGCGCCAGCAGCTTGGGGACAGCCCAGGCCTACGAGCAGTACTTC
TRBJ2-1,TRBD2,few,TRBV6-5,CASSPGLAGVKQFF,TGTGCCAGCAGCCCTGGACTAGCGGGAGTTAAGCAGTTCTTC
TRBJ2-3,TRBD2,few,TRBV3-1,CASTRTSGGDTQYF,TGTGCCAGCACCCGAACTAGCGGGGGGGATACGCAGTATTTT
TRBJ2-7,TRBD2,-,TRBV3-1,CASSQGLAVSYEQYF,TGTGCCAGCAGCCAAGGACTAGCGGTTTCCTACGAGCAGTACTTC
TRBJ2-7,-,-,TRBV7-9,CASTPSSGISSYEQYF,TGTGCCAGCACCCCTTCATCCGGGATTAGCTCCTACGAGCAGTACTTC
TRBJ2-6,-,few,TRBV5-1,CASSDVGEANVLTF,TGCGCCAGCAGTGATGTCGGGGAGGCCAACGTCCTGACTTTC
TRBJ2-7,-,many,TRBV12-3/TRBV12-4,CASSGAVAYEQYF,TGTGCCAGCAGTGGAGCGGTAGCCTACGAGCAGTACTTC
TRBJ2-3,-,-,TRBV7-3,CASSSGLGPDTQYF,TGTGCCAGCAGCTCGGGCCTGGGGCCAGATACGCAGTATTTT
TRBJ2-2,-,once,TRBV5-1,CASRAGTTTGELFF,TGCGCCAGCCGCGCCGGGACCACCACCGGGGAGCTGTTTTTT
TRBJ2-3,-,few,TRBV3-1,CASSHPPGVWGDTQYF,TGTGCCAGCAGCCACCCCCCGGGGGTATGGGGCGATACGCAGTATTTT
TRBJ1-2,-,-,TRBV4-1,CASRPSATNYGYTF,TGCGCCAGCAGACCTTCTGCGACTAACTATGGCTACACCTTC
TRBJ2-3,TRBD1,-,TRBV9,CASSLGTGKADTQYF,TGTGCCAGCAGCTTGGGGACAGGGAAGGCAGATACGCAGTATTTT
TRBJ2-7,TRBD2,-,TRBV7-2,CASSYRTSGVYEQYF,TGTGCCAGCAGCTATAGGACTAGCGGGGTATACGAGCAGTACTTC
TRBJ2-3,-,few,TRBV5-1,CASSLTWGAEDTQYF,TGCGCCAGCAGCCTGACGTGGGGGGCCGAAGATACGCAGTATTTT
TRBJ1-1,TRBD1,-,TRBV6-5,CASTGTGYTEAFF,TGTGCCAGCACCGGGACAGGGTACACTGAAGCTTTCTTT
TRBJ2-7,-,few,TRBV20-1,CSAPFTYEQYF,TGCAGTGCTCCCTTCACCTACGAGCAGTACTTC
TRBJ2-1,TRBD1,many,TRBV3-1,CASSQPGARDRGRNEQFF,TGTGCCAGCAGCCAACCTGGAGCCCGCGACAGGGGCAGGAATGAGCAGTTCTTC
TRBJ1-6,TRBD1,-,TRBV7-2,CASIPGTEYNSPLHF,TGTGCCAGCATCCCCGGGACAGAATATAATTCACCCCTCCACTTT
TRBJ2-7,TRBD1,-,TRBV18,CASSLTRDSSSYEQYF,TGTGCCAGCTCACTTACAAGGGACAGCAGCTCCTACGAGCAGTACTTC
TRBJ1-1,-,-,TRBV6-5,CASSRLGLSTEAFF,TGTGCCAGCAGTAGACTGGGGTTAAGTACTGAAGCTTTCTTT
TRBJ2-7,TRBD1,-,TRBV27,CASSRQGWSHEQYF,TGTGCCAGCAGTCGACAGGGATGGTCCCACGAGCAGTACTTC
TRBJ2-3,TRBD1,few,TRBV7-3,CASSLTGDRDSTDTQYF,TGTGCCAGCAGCTTAACGGGCGACAGGGACAGCACAGATACGCAGTATTTT
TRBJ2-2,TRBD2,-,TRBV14,CASSPLVGLAGVAGELFF,TGTGCCAGCAGCCCCCTCGTGGGTCTAGCGGGAGTGGCCGGGGAGCTGTTTTTT
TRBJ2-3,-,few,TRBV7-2,CASSSSGLYTQYF,TGTGCCAGCAGCTCCAGCGGGCTGTATACGCAGTATTTT
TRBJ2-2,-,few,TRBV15,CATSRDLGTSDTGELFF,TGTGCCACCAGCAGAGATTTAGGGACTTCGGACACCGGGGAGCTGTTTTTT
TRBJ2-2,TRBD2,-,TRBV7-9,CASSSGTSSGELFF,TGTGCCAGCAGCTCCGGGACTAGCAGCGGGGAGCTGTTTTTT